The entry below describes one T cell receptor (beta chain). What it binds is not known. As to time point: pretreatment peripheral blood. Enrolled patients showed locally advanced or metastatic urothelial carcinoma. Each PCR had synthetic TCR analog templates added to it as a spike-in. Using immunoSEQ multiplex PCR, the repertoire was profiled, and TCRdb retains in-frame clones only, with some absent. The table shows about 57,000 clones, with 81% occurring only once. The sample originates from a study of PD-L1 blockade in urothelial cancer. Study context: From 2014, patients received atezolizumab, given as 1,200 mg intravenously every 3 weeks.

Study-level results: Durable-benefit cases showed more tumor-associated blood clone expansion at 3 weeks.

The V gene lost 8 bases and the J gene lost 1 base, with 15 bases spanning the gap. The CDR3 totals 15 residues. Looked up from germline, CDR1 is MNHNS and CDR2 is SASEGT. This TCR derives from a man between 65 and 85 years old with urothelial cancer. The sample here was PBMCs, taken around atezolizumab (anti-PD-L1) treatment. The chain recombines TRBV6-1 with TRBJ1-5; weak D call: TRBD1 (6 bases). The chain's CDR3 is CASGQGSESNQPQHF. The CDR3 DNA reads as TGTGCCAGCGGGCAGGGGTCAGAAAGCAATCAGCCCCAGCATTTT.